One and the same sample provided the 14 T cell receptor beta chains below, sequenced in a study of blood T cell repertoires in COVID-19. Profiling relied on immunoSEQ multiplex PCR, and the TCRdb table lists in-frame clones only, not all of them. The sample has approximately 94,000 clones; 80% are singletons. Sequenced sample: peripheral blood. These receptors were obtained from a man aged 65-85 years with active or convalescent COVID-19.

J is TRBJ2-1 and V is TRBV7-2; 7 bases align to TRBD1. The CDR3 is made up of 13 amino acids. V was pared by 3 bases and J by 10 bases, with 6 bases of the junction left unmatched. Germline CDR1 SGHTA, CDR2 FQGNSA. CDR3 region: CASSFSDRTEQFF. CDR3 DNA: TGTGCCAGCAGCTTCTCGGACAGGACCGAGCAGTTCTTC.

This sequence joins TRBV19 and TRBJ1-1; D uncertain. Germline V gives CDR1 LNHDA, CDR2 SQIVND (reference sequence). The CDR3 has 11 residues. V lost 9 bases, J lost 5 bases, and 10 bases lay in between. Here the CDR3 reads CASLYGTEAFF. In nucleotides, the CDR3 is TGTGCCAGCCTTTACGGGACTGAAGCTTTCTTT.

The rearrangement links TRBV5-1 to TRBJ2-1; 11 bases agree with TRBD2. Germline CDR1 and CDR2: SGHRS and YFSETQ. V gave up 2 bases and J gave up 6 bases; unmatched junction bases: 7. The CDR3 contains 16 residues. In DNA form, the CDR3 reads TGCGCCAGCAGCTTCAACGGACTAGCGGGCGCCAATGAGCAGTTCTTC. It translates to CASSFNGLAGANEQFF.

The chain has TRBV5-6 and TRBJ1-5, with D possibly matching TRBD1 (5 bases). The CDR3 covers 14 residues. Trimming left V 0 bases short and J 1 base short, with 5 bases between. The V gene's germline CDR1 is SGHDT and CDR2 YYEEEE. CDR3 nucleotides: TGTGCCAGCAGCTTGGGACAGAGCAATCAGCCCCAGCATTTT. It is translated as CASSLGQSNQPQHF.

The chain recombines TRBV12-5 with TRBJ2-5; no firm D call. The CDR3 is made up of 13 amino acids. Looked up from germline, CDR1 is LGHNT and CDR2 is FRNRAP. V gave up 5 bases and J gave up 3 bases, with 10 bases separating them. The CDR3 protein is CASGTHMEETQYF. DNA for the CDR3: TGTGCTAGTGGTACCCACATGGAAGAGACCCAGTACTTC.

The chain carries TRBV28 and TRBJ1-1, with 12 bases lining up with TRBD1. Germline loops: CDR1 MDHEN, CDR2 SYDVKM. J gave up 4 bases and V 4 bases, and 7 bases lay outside the gene matches. The CDR3 contains 16 residues. CDR3 DNA: TGTGCCAGCAGTTCCGGGACAGGGGGCCGGGGCACTGAAGCTTTCTTT. Protein product: CASSSGTGGRGTEAFF.

The chain carries TRBV28 and TRBJ1-1; D is possibly TRBD1 (6 bases). Looked up from germline, CDR1 is MDHEN and CDR2 is SYDVKM. The CDR3 runs 14 residues. V was clipped by 5 bases and J by 1 base, with 11 bases between them. CDR3 sequence reads: CASSPGTPNTEAFF. The CDR3 DNA sequence: TGTGCCAGCAGTCCAGGGACACCGAACACTGAAGCTTTCTTT.

This clone was seen only a few times. V is TRBV7-9 and J is TRBJ2-6; 7 bases fit TRBD1. In germline, CDR1 is SEHNR, CDR2 FQNEAQ (reference sequence). Trimming took 5 bases from V and 0 from J; bases not matched to a gene: 7. CDR3 size: 17 residues. Written as DNA, the CDR3 is TGTGCCAGCAGCACCTCCGGGACAGCCTCTGGGGCCAACGTCCTGACTTTC. Translated: CASSTSGTASGANVLTF. The entire variable domain, with the rest obtained from reference TRBV7-9 and TRBJ2-6, is as follows: DTGVSQNPRHKITKRGQNVTFRCDPISEHNRLYWYRQTLGQGPEFLTYFQNEAQLEKSRLLSDRFSAERPKGSFSTLEIQRTEQGDSAMYLCASSTSGTASGANVLTFGAGSRLTVL.

The rearrangement links TRBV6-5 to TRBJ1-4, with D tentatively TRBD1 (6 bases). The length of the CDR3 is 14 residues. Germline CDR1 and CDR2: MNHEY and SVGAGI. Trimming left V 7 bases short and J 1 base short, with 10 bases between. CDR3 residues: CASIHRVTNEKLFF. CDR3 nucleotide sequence: TGTGCCAGCATTCACAGGGTAACTAATGAAAAACTGTTTTTT.

The chain carries TRBV10-3 and TRBJ2-2; 8 positions match TRBD1. V was clipped by 6 bases and J by 6 bases; unmatched bases: 3. CDR1 ENHRY and CDR2 SYGVKD come from the germline V gene. The CDR3 sequence is 13 residues long. In DNA, the CDR3 is TGTGCCATCAGGGAGACAGGGGCCGGGGAGCTGTTTTTT. It codes for CAIRETGAGELFF.

The chain has TRBV25-1 and TRBJ1-4; no firm D call. Deletions cut 8 bases from V and 4 bases from J, with 20 bases between. This CDR3 is built from 16 residues. Germline V gives CDR1 MGHDK, CDR2 SYGVNS. CDR3 sequence: CASGNLGGPGNEKLFF. CDR3 DNA sequence: TGTGCCAGCGGTAACCTTGGCGGGCCGGGTAATGAAAAACTGTTTTTT.

This clone was found many times. The genes are TRBV3-1 (or the pseudogene TRBV3-2) and TRBJ1-3; 7 bases match TRBD1. The junction had 2 bases not matched to a gene; V was cut back by 0 bases and J by 0 bases. Germline CDR1 reads LGHDT; CDR2 reads YNNKEL (reference sequence). There are 16 residues in the CDR3. CDR3 sequence: CASSQDGTVSGNTIYF. The CDR3 DNA reads as TGTGCCAGCAGCCAAGACGGGACAGTCTCTGGAAACACCATATATTTT.

The chain is built from TRBV24-1 and TRBJ1-1, with a tentative D call TRBD1 (5 bases). The germline gives CDR1 KGHDR, CDR2 SFDVKD. This CDR3 has 15 amino acids. V shed 4 bases and J shed 4 bases, with 15 bases lying between them. The CDR3 spells CATSEGGVGSTEAFF. The CDR3 bases are TGTGCCACCAGTGAGGGAGGGGTGGGTAGCACTGAAGCTTTCTTT.

This chain uses TRBV5-6 with TRBJ1-2; unclear D gene. The CDR3 contains 12 residues. Germline V gene data show CDR1 as SGHDT and CDR2 as YYEEEE. The V end lost 5 bases, the J end lost 13 bases, and 18 bases lay between the germline ends. The DNA for the CDR3 is TGTGCCAGCAGGTCCGGGAGCCGTCTTTTCACCTTC. Its protein product is CASRSGSRLFTF.